Given below is one T cell receptor (beta chain) in context. Time point reported: patch test 1, 2 weeks after DPC sensitization. The treatment here: therapeutic diphenylcyclopropenone sensitization with weekly scalp DPC. The sample is drawn from a study of human T cells and chemical hapten exposure. Trimming took off 4 bases at V and 4 bases at J, with 8 bases between the two ends. The CDR3 runs to 13 residues. The germline V gene encodes CDR1 KGHDR and CDR2 SFDVKD. TCRdb used MiXCR to reprocess the RACE reads, holding one entry per CDR3 protein. This sample carries under 120,000 distinct CDR3 sequences, 11% of them seen once, and the ten largest clones take roughly 3.2%.

The sequence was collected from a woman in her 40s with alopecia areata. Some clones in this sample may be carry-over from other donors' samples. The chain joins TRBV24-1 to TRBJ2-3; D remains ambiguous. The input for sequencing was whole blood, taken in connection with sensitization to the hapten diphenylcyclopropenone (DPC). The CDR3 spells CATSDAPPDTQYF. DNA of the CDR3: TGTGCCACCAGTGACGCACCGCCAGATACGCAGTATTTT.